This is a list of T cell receptor beta chains from one sample in a study of OX40 agonist ivuxolimab in advanced cancers. Some clones are missing from TCRdb's copy, which holds only in-frame ones; the method was immunoSEQ multiplex PCR. The table includes about 26,000 clones, roughly 85% detected once. Source: CD4+ or CD8+ T cells sorted from blood, taken in a trial of the OX40 agonist ivuxolimab. The receptors stem from an adult with an advanced solid tumor such as melanoma, head and neck, liver or kidney cancer. CDR3s include the opening cysteine and the closing phenylalanine or tryptophan. D genes are given only for firm matches. Size is stated for part of the rows, as once, few or many counts, or as a class when the clone is expanded.

d_call: TRBD1
j_call: TRBJ1-1
v_call: TRBV27
clone_size: -
cdr3_nt: TGTGCCAGCAGTGTACAGGGGTTGAACACTGAAGCTTTCTTT
cdr3_aa: CASSVQGLNTEAFF

d_call: -
j_call: TRBJ2-3
v_call: TRBV4-2
clone_size: -
cdr3_nt: TGTGCCAGCAGCCAGGGTACTAGGGGGGGGACAGATACGCAGTATTTT
cdr3_aa: CASSQGTRGGTDTQYF

d_call: TRBD2
j_call: TRBJ2-7
v_call: TRBV7-8
clone_size: -
cdr3_nt: TGTGCCAGCAGCTTACTGGCGGGGGAAGAATCCTACGAGCAGTACTTC
cdr3_aa: CASSLLAGEESYEQYF

d_call: -
j_call: TRBJ1-1
v_call: TRBV7-2
clone_size: -
cdr3_nt: TGTGCCAGCAGCTTAGGGTCCCGGGTTGGAGAAACTGAAGCTTTCTTT
cdr3_aa: CASSLGSRVGETEAFF

d_call: TRBD2
j_call: TRBJ2-5
v_call: TRBV9
clone_size: -
cdr3_nt: TGTGCCAGCAGCGTAGGAGGGCGGGGGGGCCCCGAGACCCAGTACTTC
cdr3_aa: CASSVGGRGGPETQYF

d_call: TRBD1
j_call: TRBJ2-2
v_call: TRBV27
clone_size: once
cdr3_nt: TGTGCCAGCAGTTCCACAGGGACAGTAAACACCGGGGAGCTGTTTTTT
cdr3_aa: CASSSTGTVNTGELFF

d_call: -
j_call: TRBJ1-3
v_call: TRBV19
clone_size: -
cdr3_nt: TGTGCCAGTAGTCCCTCAACAGGTGGCGGAAACACCATATATTTT
cdr3_aa: CASSPSTGGGNTIYF

d_call: -
j_call: TRBJ2-1
v_call: TRBV19
clone_size: once
cdr3_nt: TGTGCCAGTCAGCATAAGGGGAGGAACAATGAGCAGTTCTTC
cdr3_aa: CASQHKGRNNEQFF

d_call: -
j_call: TRBJ2-1
v_call: TRBV5-1
clone_size: once
cdr3_nt: TGCGCCAGCAGCAGAGATGAATACAATGAGCAGTTCTTC
cdr3_aa: CASSRDEYNEQFF

d_call: TRBD1
j_call: TRBJ1-1
v_call: TRBV5-4
clone_size: -
cdr3_nt: TGTGCCAGCAGGCCAACACGTACAGGGGTGGACACTGAAGCTTTCTTT
cdr3_aa: CASRPTRTGVDTEAFF

d_call: -
j_call: TRBJ1-1
v_call: TRBV27
clone_size: -
cdr3_nt: TGTGCCAGCAGTAAACAGTGGACCGGAGGAACTGAAGCTTTCTTT
cdr3_aa: CASSKQWTGGTEAFF

d_call: -
j_call: TRBJ2-2
v_call: TRBV7-9
clone_size: -
cdr3_nt: TGTGCCAGCTCGTTATGGGCAAACACCGGGGAGCTGTTTTTT
cdr3_aa: CASSLWANTGELFF

d_call: -
j_call: TRBJ1-1
v_call: TRBV15
clone_size: -
cdr3_nt: TGTGCCACCAGCAGGAAAGGCGCGGGTTCGGAAGCTTTCTTT
cdr3_aa: CATSRKGAGSEAFF

d_call: TRBD1
j_call: TRBJ1-2
v_call: TRBV19
clone_size: -
cdr3_nt: TGTGCCAGTAGCCTAAACCACAGGGGGCCGAACTATGGCTACACCTTC
cdr3_aa: CASSLNHRGPNYGYTF

d_call: -
j_call: TRBJ2-5
v_call: TRBV7-8
clone_size: -
cdr3_nt: TGTGCCAGCAGCTTAGACGGGGAGGTACGGGAGACCCAGTACTTC
cdr3_aa: CASSLDGEVRETQYF

d_call: -
j_call: TRBJ2-7
v_call: TRBV7-9
clone_size: -
cdr3_nt: TGTGCCAGCAGCTTAGGGACGGGGGAGCAGTACTTC
cdr3_aa: CASSLGTGEQYF

d_call: TRBD1
j_call: TRBJ1-3
v_call: TRBV7-9
clone_size: -
cdr3_nt: TGTGCCAGCAGCTATGGGACAGGGCTGGAAAACACCATATATTTT
cdr3_aa: CASSYGTGLENTIYF

d_call: -
j_call: TRBJ2-4
v_call: TRBV16
clone_size: -
cdr3_nt: TGTGCCAGCAGCCAATCGCGAGGCAGCTTACATAAAAACATTCAGTACTTC
cdr3_aa: CASSQSRGSLHKNIQYF